Presented here are 15 T cell receptor beta chains from one specimen sequenced in a study of OX40 agonist ivuxolimab in advanced cancers. TCRdb keeps only in-frame clones here, not all; method: immunoSEQ multiplex PCR. The table includes about 76,000 clones, about 88% detected once. Sequenced here: CD4+ or CD8+ T cells sorted from blood, sampled in a trial of the OX40 agonist ivuxolimab. These receptors came from an adult with an advanced solid tumor such as melanoma, head and neck, liver or kidney cancer.

This chain connects TRBV28 to TRBJ2-2, with D tentatively TRBD1 or TRBD2 (10 bases each). Looked up from germline, CDR1 is MDHEN and CDR2 is SYDVKM. V dropped 5 bases and J dropped 4 bases, with 35 bases sitting between them. The CDR3 contains 22 residues. The CDR3 region is CASSAGTGALRLAGVVTGELFF. The CDR3 nucleotides are TGTGCCAGCAGTGCCGGGACAGGGGCTCTCAGGCTAGCGGGGGTGGTCACCGGGGAGCTGTTTTTT.

This clone was detected only a few times. This chain connects TRBV28 to TRBJ1-6; the D is unclear. CDR1 is MDHEN and CDR2 is SYDVKM in the germline V gene. CDR3 length: 16 amino acids. Trimming took off 6 bases at V and 0 bases at J, with 12 bases between the two ends. CDR3 nucleotides: TGTGCCAGCAGGGGAGGCTACAGCTCCTATAATTCACCCCTCCACTTT. Residues: CASRGGYSSYNSPLHF.

This chain uses TRBV30 with TRBJ2-1; a possible D gene is TRBD2 (6 bases). CDR1 is GTSNPN, CDR2 SVGIG, per germline (reference sequence). CDR3 length: 11 amino acids. V gave up 5 bases and J gave up 12 bases, with 14 bases separating them. CDR3: CAWLLTRGQFF. The CDR3, as DNA: TGTGCCTGGTTACTGACGCGGGGGCAGTTCTTC.

DNA for the CDR3: TGTGCCAGCAGCCAACGGGGGGACACTGAAGCTTTCTTT. This translates into CASSQRGDTEAFF. The genes are TRBV4-2 and TRBJ1-1, with a weak D call TRBD1 (5 bases). Germline V gene data show CDR1 as LGHNA and CDR2 as YNFKEQ. The CDR3 extends over 13 amino acids. Deletions cut 2 bases from V and 3 bases from J, with 7 bases between.

V is TRBV10-2 and J is TRBJ1-5; a weak D match, TRBD1 (6 bases). Trimming cost V 6 bases and J 1 base, with 10 bases left between them. This CDR3 is 14 amino acids long. In germline, CDR1 is WSHSY, CDR2 SAAADI. The CDR3 DNA reads TGCGCCAGCAGGGGGGGGCGGAGCAATCAGCCCCAGCATTTT. It codes for CASRGGRSNQPQHF.

V is TRBV9 and J is TRBJ1-4, with D possibly being TRBD1 (6 bases). CDR1 is SGDLS and CDR2 is YYNGEE in the germline V gene. There are 13 residues in the CDR3. Trimming cost V 7 bases and J 7 bases, with 14 bases left between them. This CDR3 reads CASEGGLGEKLFF. The CDR3 region has the DNA TGTGCCAGCGAGGGGGGGCTTGGTGAAAAACTGTTTTTT.

The chain links TRBV28 to TRBJ1-2, with D perhaps matching TRBD1 (5 bases). CDR1 and CDR2 from the germline V gene are MDHEN and SYDVKM. The germline V and J ends were trimmed by 8 bases and 8 bases, with 18 bases remaining between them. CDR3 length: 13 residues. The CDR3 region is CASLKREGSGYTF. The CDR3, as DNA: TGTGCCAGCCTAAAACGGGAGGGGTCAGGCTACACCTTC.

The chain combines TRBV19 with TRBJ2-1, with 8 bases matching TRBD2. The CDR3 contains 15 residues. The V segment lost 4 bases and the J segment 1 base; nucleotides outside the gene matches: 3. Per germline, CDR1 LNHDA and CDR2 SQIVND (reference sequence). In DNA form, the CDR3 reads TGTGCCAGTAGTAGGCGGGGGGTTTCCTACAATGAGCAGTTCTTC. Its translation: CASSRRGVSYNEQFF.

The chain recombines TRBV9 with TRBJ2-5, with 8 bases that match TRBD2. Germline assignment: CDR1 SGDLS and CDR2 YYNGEE. CDR3 length: 13 amino acids. J lost 4 bases, V lost 4 bases, and 3 bases had no gene match. The CDR3: CASSPGGRETQYF. The CDR3 nucleotides are TGTGCCAGCAGCCCGGGGGGGAGAGAGACCCAGTACTTC.

The CDR3 region is CASSYSTDYEQYF. The CDR3 DNA sequence: TGTGCCAGCAGTTACTCGACAGACTACGAGCAGTACTTC. The genes are TRBV6-6 and TRBJ2-7; D might be TRBD1 (5 bases). The V gene lost 0 bases and the J gene lost 3 bases, with 6 bases spanning the gap. This CDR3 region has 13 residues. Germline V gives CDR1 MNHNY, CDR2 SVGAGI (reference sequence).

The chain couples TRBV27 to TRBJ1-1, with TRBD1 matching over 10 bases. Per the germline V gene, CDR1 is MNHEY and CDR2 is SMNVEV (reference sequence). The CDR3 runs to 16 residues. V lost 6 bases and J lost 5; bases outside the gene matches: 12. The chain's CDR3 is CASSYLRTGGNTEAFF. CDR3 sequence (DNA): TGTGCCAGCAGCTATCTTCGGACAGGGGGGAATACTGAAGCTTTCTTT.

The chain couples TRBV7-2 to TRBJ2-3; 9 nucleotides match TRBD2. This CDR3 comprises 16 residues. V was clipped by 3 bases and J by 1 base; unmatched bases: 5. CDR1 is SGHTA and CDR2 is FQGNSA in the germline V gene. The CDR3 DNA follows: TGTGCCAGCAGCTTTTTAGCGGGGGAAGGCACAGATACGCAGTATTTT. Translating gives CASSFLAGEGTDTQYF.

This chain links TRBV5-1 with TRBJ1-3; the D gene is possibly TRBD1 (5 bases). Per germline, CDR1 SGHRS and CDR2 YFSETQ. This CDR3 comprises 15 residues. V gave up 4 bases and J gave up 0 bases, with 11 bases separating them. The CDR3 DNA reads TGCGCCAGCAGCCTGGGTGGGACCTCTGGAAACACCATATATTTT. Its protein product is CASSLGGTSGNTIYF.

The chain is built from TRBV29-1 and TRBJ1-3; no definite D call. The V end was cut by 2 bases, the J end by 4 bases, with 15 bases between. The CDR3 totals 15 residues. From germline, CDR1 is SQVTM and CDR2 ANQGSEA. The CDR3 sequence: CSVEYPPPAGNTIYF. The CDR3 coding sequence is TGCAGCGTTGAATACCCCCCCCCAGCCGGAAACACCATATATTTT.

The chain links TRBV19 to TRBJ2-7, with 7 nucleotides matching TRBD2. V lost 1 base, J lost 3 bases, and 3 bases stayed unmatched. The CDR3 extends over 14 amino acids. CDR1 is LNHDA and CDR2 is SQIVND in the germline V gene (reference sequence). CDR3 protein: CASSIGLADYEQYF. Here the CDR3 DNA reads TGTGCCAGTAGTATAGGACTAGCCGACTACGAGCAGTACTTC.